The 26 T cell receptor beta chains below all came from one sample that was sequenced in a study of T cells in Graves' hyperthyroidism and ophthalmopathy. The CDR3 regions of TCR beta were amplified from RNA transcripts. First-round RT-PCR targeting the TCR CDR3 was performed with the HTBI primer set. TCRdb processed the multiplex PCR reads anew with MiXCR; each CDR3 protein has one entry. The sample carries over 400,000 distinct CDR3 sequences, about 20% recorded once. Material for sequencing was blood. The receptors stem from a woman in her 70s with Graves' ophthalmopathy.

Comment on this clonotype: One end of the junction is discordant with germline, which a read error may explain. This rearrangement joins TRBV18 to TRBJ2-3; D not certain. Looked up from germline, CDR1 is KGHSH and CDR2 is LQKENI. The CDR3 is 16 amino acids. CDR3 DNA: TGTGCCAGCTCACCATTTCTTCACCCCGAGAGGTATACGCGGTATTTT. This sequence encodes CASSPFLHPERYTRYF.

This clonotype was counted between two and nine times. The J gene is TRBJ1-1, the V gene TRBV7-8; D perhaps matches TRBD1 (6 bases). This CDR3 contains 18 residues. V was cut by 3 bases and J by 0 bases, with 20 bases left in between. Germline CDR1 SGHVS, CDR2 FQNEAQ. This CDR3 is CASSFSLPRTVLNTEAFF. In DNA form, the CDR3 reads TGTGCCAGCAGCTTTTCTCTTCCTAGGACAGTACTGAACACTGAAGCTTTCTTT.

CDR3 nucleotide sequence: TGTGCCAGCAGTTCCCCCCCCGCCGGGGAGCAGTATTTT. Translation gives CASSSPPAGEQYF. The gene calls are TRBV12-3 or TRBV12-4 and TRBJ2-2, with D perhaps TRBD2 (5 bases). The J call may be in error: the DNA end matches TRBJ2-3 better. The CDR3 length is 13 residues.

This chain joins TRBV2 and TRBJ2-7; maybe TRBD2 (6 bases). The CDR3 is made up of 13 amino acids. Trimming left V 8 bases short and J 7 bases short, with 18 bases between. Germline CDR1 is SNHLY and CDR2 is FYNNEI. CDR3 coding DNA: TGTGCCAGCCGACTAGAAACACCCGGGGAGCAGTACTTC. This encodes CASRLETPGEQYF.

This clonotype was observed a few times. The chain links TRBV28 to TRBJ2-7; D possibly corresponds to TRBD2 (6 bases). Per germline, CDR1 MDHEN and CDR2 SYDVKM. Trimming removed 1 base from V and 7 bases from J, with 14 bases in between. This CDR3 contains 14 residues. The CDR3 loop reads CASSLLRGFGEQYF. CDR3 in DNA: TGTGCCAGCAGTTTATTGCGGGGCTTCGGGGAGCAGTACTTC.

Written as DNA, the CDR3 is TGTGCCAGCAGCTTACCTAGCGGTTACTCCTACGAGCAGTACTTC. It yields the protein CASSLPSGYSYEQYF. The chain recombines TRBV11-2 with TRBJ2-7, with 7 bases lining up with TRBD2. Germline V gene lookup returns CDR1 SGHAT and CDR2 FQNNGV. V gave up 2 bases and J gave up 0 bases; unmatched junction bases: 4. The CDR3 consists of 15 residues.

This clonotype was observed at least ten times. The chain links TRBV28 to TRBJ1-1; no reliable D call. CDR3 length equals 13 residues. The germline V gene has CDR1 MDHEN and CDR2 SYDVKM. The V end lost 6 bases, the J end lost 0 bases, and 8 bases lay between the germline ends. The CDR3 DNA sequence: TGTGCCAGCAGAAGTCCCCTGAACACTGAAGCTTTCTTT. Its translation is CASRSPLNTEAFF.

This rearrangement joins TRBV28 to TRBJ1-4, with 7 positions matching TRBD1. The germline CDR1 and CDR2 sequences are MDHEN and SYDVKM. Trimming at V came to 3 bases and at J to 8 bases, leaving 6 bases not matched to a gene. This CDR3 region has 14 residues. The CDR3 is CASSFSQGGEKLFF. CDR3 coding DNA: TGTGCCAGCAGTTTTAGCCAGGGGGGAGAAAAACTGTTTTTT.

The chain recombines TRBV7-9 with TRBJ1-2, with D hard to call. CDR1 and CDR2 from the germline V gene are SEHNR and FQNEAQ (reference sequence). The CDR3 covers 17 residues. The V end was cut by 5 bases, the J end by 1 base, with 20 bases between. The CDR3 DNA reads as TGTGCCAGCAGCCCGCGGAGGGCGAGAGGTGGTAACTATGGCTACACCTTC. Protein sequence: CASSPRRARGGNYGYTF.

This clonotype was observed at least ten times. V usage is TRBV6-1 and J usage is TRBJ2-6; 7 bases map to TRBD1. Germline lookup yields CDR1 MNHNS and CDR2 SASEGT. V shed 8 bases, J shed 0 bases, and the junction held 10 bases outside the gene matches. The length of the CDR3 is 17 residues. CDR3 sequence (DNA): TGTGCCAGCGCCGAGGCAGGGGGAGCCTCTGGGGCCAACGTCCTGACTTTC. Encoded protein: CASAEAGGASGANVLTF.

This clonotype was seen only a few times. DNA for the CDR3: TGTGCCAGCAGTTTGGGGGGGGCGCTCGGCTACACCTTC. This gives the protein CASSLGGALGYTF. The genes are TRBV28 and TRBJ1-2; the D gene is possibly TRBD1 (6 bases). With 3 bases removed from V and 8 bases from J, the gap between germline ends came to 13 bases. From germline, CDR1 is MDHEN and CDR2 SYDVKM. This CDR3 region has 13 residues.

V gene TRBV6-1 combines with J gene TRBJ1-5; the D is unclear. The germline V gene has CDR1 MNHNS and CDR2 SASEGT. CDR3 length: 10 amino acids. CDR3 DNA: TGTCCGTGGGCCAATCAGCCCCAGCATTTT. As protein: CPWANQPQHF.

The J gene is TRBJ2-7, the V gene TRBV4-1; TRBD2 aligns across 11 bases. With V trimmed by 1 base and J by 2 bases, 7 bases remained unmatched. The germline CDR1 and CDR2 sequences are MGHRA and YSYEKL. The CDR3 consists of 17 residues. CDR3 nucleotide sequence: TGCGCCAGCAGCCAAGCGGGGATTAGCGGGAGGGCCTACGAGCAGTACTTC. It is translated as CASSQAGISGRAYEQYF.

The J gene is TRBJ1-6, the V gene TRBV10-1, with TRBD1 matching 9 bases. The CDR3 loop spans 18 amino acids. CDR1 and CDR2 (germline): WNHNN, SYGVQD (reference sequence). With V trimmed by 6 bases and J by 1 base, 10 bases remained unmatched. Written as DNA, the CDR3 is TGCGCCAGCAGGGGTAGGGGACAGGGAAGGTCCTATAATTCACCCCTCCACTTT. Amino acid sequence: CASRGRGQGRSYNSPLHF.

The chain links TRBV12-3 or TRBV12-4 to TRBJ2-5; 15 bases map to TRBD2. The trim removed 4 bases at V and 4 bases at J, leaving 7 bases unmatched. The CDR3 extends over 17 amino acids. The CDR3 loop reads CASSWTSGRVEVETQYF. Written as DNA, the CDR3 is TGTGCCAGCAGTTGGACTAGCGGGAGGGTAGAGGTAGAGACCCAGTACTTC.

This clonotype was found a few times. The chain recombines TRBV19 with TRBJ1-2; TRBD1 is a possible D gene (5 bases). The CDR3 has 12 amino acids. Germline V CDR1 and CDR2: LNHDA, SQIVND (reference sequence). Trimming removed 3 bases at V and 8 bases at J, with 10 bases between. CDR3 in amino acids: CASSIYGDGYTF. The CDR3 nucleotides read TGTGCCAGTAGTATCTACGGGGACGGCTACACCTTC.

This rearrangement joins TRBV20-1 to TRBJ1-2; tentatively, D is TRBD1 (5 bases). Germline loops: CDR1 DFQATT, CDR2 SNEGSKA (reference sequence). Trimming cost V 6 bases and J 2 bases, with 16 bases left between them. This CDR3 has 14 residues. The CDR3 sequence is CSARTSSGNYGYTF. CDR3 bases: TGCAGTGCCCGGACATCCTCGGGGAACTATGGCTACACCTTC.

This clonotype was counted a few times. The CDR3 DNA reads TGTGCCAGCAGCTACTCTACAGGGGCGATTGGCTACACCTTC. This translates into CASSYSTGAIGYTF. This chain uses TRBV27 with TRBJ1-2; 7 bases match TRBD1. The V segment lost 6 bases and the J segment 7 bases; nucleotides outside the gene matches: 11. The CDR3 totals 14 residues. CDR1 is MNHEY and CDR2 is SMNVEV in the germline V gene (reference sequence).

J is TRBJ1-5 and V is TRBV18; maybe TRBD1 (5 bases). The CDR3 has 16 residues. CDR1 and CDR2 (germline): KGHSH, LQKENI. Trimming took off 3 bases at V and 2 bases at J, with 14 bases between the two ends. The CDR3, as DNA: TGTGCCAGCTCACCTCTCGGGGGGGGAGGCAATCAGCCCCAGCATTTT. It codes for CASSPLGGGGNQPQHF.

The table lists this clonotype with a few counts. The rearrangement uses TRBV3-1 and TRBJ2-5; D tentatively fits TRBD1 or TRBD2 (5 bases each). V was trimmed by 3 bases and J by 5 bases, leaving 19 bases between them. Germline CDR1 is LGHDT and CDR2 is YNNKEL (reference sequence). The CDR3 totals 16 residues. The chain's CDR3 is CASSQLTGTTKETQYF. Written as DNA, the CDR3 is TGTGCCAGCAGCCAGCTGACCGGGACCACAAAGGAGACCCAGTACTTC.

The sample holds a few counts of this clonotype. The chain uses TRBV20-1 and TRBJ1-4; TRBD1 might be the D (5 bases). The CDR3 is made up of 12 amino acids. CDR1 is DFQATT, CDR2 SNEGSKA, per germline (reference sequence). Deletions cut 7 bases from V and 8 bases from J, with 14 bases between. The CDR3 region has the DNA TGCAGTGGCCGTGGTGGGACCGAAAAACTGTTTTTT. Translating it yields CSGRGGTEKLFF.

This clonotype was seen a few times. The CDR3 bases are TGCGCCAGCAGCCAAGATTCGGCTAGTAAGGGGACCTACGAGCAGTACTTC. Amino acids: CASSQDSASKGTYEQYF. The V call is TRBV4-3, the J call TRBJ2-7; tentative D call: TRBD1 (5 bases). CDR1 LGHNA and CDR2 YSLEER come from the germline V gene. The V end lost 0 bases, the J end lost 2 bases, and 17 bases lay between the germline ends. The CDR3 sequence is 17 residues long.

The sample holds a few counts of this clonotype. The chain uses TRBV6-1 and TRBJ1-6; TRBD1 aligns across 10 bases. V lost 5 bases to trimming and J lost 4 bases; unmatched junction nucleotides: 5. Germline CDR1 MNHNS, CDR2 SASEGT. CDR3 length: 16 residues. Here the CDR3 reads CASSKRTGGYNSPLHF. CDR3 bases: TGTGCCAGCAGTAAACGGACAGGGGGGTATAATTCACCCCTCCACTTT.

This rearrangement joins TRBV4-3 to TRBJ1-2; perhaps TRBD1 as D (5 bases). Deletions cut 1 base from V and 7 bases from J, with 16 bases between. CDR1 LGHNA and CDR2 YSLEER come from the germline V gene. The CDR3 contains 15 residues. The CDR3 is CASSQVGGVQGGYTF. The CDR3 DNA reads TGCGCCAGCAGCCAAGTGGGAGGGGTCCAGGGTGGCTACACCTTC.

This clonotype was counted many times. This chain connects TRBV6-2 or TRBV6-3 to TRBJ2-1; no firm D call. Between the trimmed V and J ends, which lost 2 bases and 0 bases, there was a span of 8 bases. The CDR3 runs to 15 residues. From germline, CDR1 is MNHEY and CDR2 SVGEGT. DNA of the CDR3: TGTGCCAGCAGTTACGACGTCAGCTCCTACAATGAGCAGTTCTTC. The encoded protein is CASSYDVSSYNEQFF.

J is TRBJ2-1 and V is TRBV6-1; 14 bases map to TRBD2. Germline V gives CDR1 MNHNS, CDR2 SASEGT. The trim removed 5 bases at V and 5 bases at J, leaving 5 bases unmatched. The CDR3 contains 16 residues. The CDR3 sequence is CASSRLAGGPNNEQFF. For the CDR3, the DNA is TGTGCCAGCAGTCGACTAGCGGGAGGGCCCAACAATGAGCAGTTCTTC.